These 5 T cell receptor beta chains share one sample of origin, sequenced in a study of T cell repertoires in cytomegalovirus infection. Each CDR3 protein gets one entry after TCRdb re-called the reads with MiXCR. The repertoire holds fewer than 700,000 distinct CDR3 sequences, 20% to 25% seen once, with 6.5% to 10% in the top ten. Sequenced sample: CD8+ T cells from PBMCs. The receptors come from a human donor in good health (CMV status not recorded). Some clones in this sample may be carry-over from other donors' samples.

This clonotype has a count of ten or more. This chain uses TRBV12-3 or TRBV12-4 with TRBJ2-7, with 7 bases lining up with TRBD1. After removal of 5 bases from V and 2 bases from J, the junction contained 6 bases not matched to a gene. CDR3 size: 14 residues. The DNA for the CDR3 is TGTGCCAGCAGTGGGGGACAGCGACCCTACGAGCAGTACTTC. Its translation is CASSGGQRPYEQYF.

The chain couples TRBV7-6 to TRBJ1-1, with 7 bases fitting TRBD1. The CDR3 runs to 14 residues. V shed 5 bases and J 7 bases; nucleotides not matched to a gene: 10. Germline V CDR1 and CDR2: SGHVS, FNYEAQ. Written as DNA, the CDR3 is TGTGCCAGCAGCGCCGACAGGGTGTTAATTGAAGCTTTCTTT. This sequence encodes CASSADRVLIEAFF.

Notes on this clonotype: A read error is possible here, since a much larger clone lies one base away. The CDR3 does not close with the conserved phenylalanine or tryptophan, likely indicating a read error. V and J are TRBV7-6 and TRBJ2-1; 7 bases align to TRBD1. The ends lost 4 bases at V and 6 bases at J; junction bases unmatched: 9. CDR1 is SGHVS and CDR2 is FNYEAQ in the germline V gene. This CDR3 region has 15 residues. CDR3 amino acids: CASSSRDRGSNEQFL. The CDR3 DNA follows: TGTGCCAGCAGCTCCCGGGACAGAGGTTCCAATGAGCAGTTCTTA.

The chain links TRBV29-1 to TRBJ1-1; perhaps TRBD1 as D (5 bases). This CDR3 is 14 amino acids long. The germline CDR1 and CDR2 sequences are SQVTM and ANQGSEA. Trimming left V 0 bases short and J 4 bases short, with 12 bases between. The CDR3 sequence: CSVEEPGRGTEAFF. CDR3 in DNA: TGCAGCGTTGAAGAACCAGGGAGGGGCACTGAAGCTTTCTTT.

The CDR3 sequence is CASRSPSYEQYV. Written as DNA, the CDR3 is TGTGCCAGCAGATCGCCCTCCTACGAGCAGTACGTC. The chain recombines TRBV27 with TRBJ2-7; D remains unclear. Germline assignment: CDR1 MNHEY and CDR2 SMNVEV (reference sequence). V was clipped by 6 bases and J by 0 bases, with 6 bases between them. The CDR3 covers 12 residues.